Below, one T cell receptor (beta chain) is given with its context. This entry is derived from a study of T cells in Graves' hyperthyroidism and ophthalmopathy. It was RNA transcripts that yielded the amplified TCR beta CDR3 regions. HTBI primers were used for first-round RT-PCR of the TCR CDR3. MiXCR was run by TCRdb on the multiplex PCR reads, yielding one entry per CDR3 protein. Of roughly 800,000 distinct CDR3 sequences in the sample, more than 30% were seen once. CDR3 length: 14 amino acids. Between the trimmed V and J ends, which lost 6 bases and 7 bases, there was a span of 21 bases. Germline V lookup: CDR1 DFQATT, CDR2 SNEGSKA (reference sequence).

The TCR comes from a young man with Graves' hyperthyroidism. This chain uses TRBV20-1 with TRBJ2-5, with D possibly being TRBD2 (5 bases). The sample was blood. The CDR3 DNA reads as TGCAGTGCCCCCGGGGTGGGCATTGGAGGGACCCAGTACTTC. Its protein product is CSAPGVGIGGTQYF.